What follows is one T cell receptor (beta chain) and its context. What it binds is unknown. Libraries were prepared by immunoSEQ multiplex PCR; TCRdb keeps only in-frame clonotypes and omits some of them. The profile shows roughly 28,000 clones, around 80% of them singletons. This CDR3 region has 18 residues. Looked up from germline, CDR1 is PRHDT and CDR2 is FYEKMQ (reference sequence). The V gene end was trimmed by 5 bases and the J gene end by 2 bases; junction bases not matched to a gene: 10. The sample is drawn from a study of OX40 agonist ivuxolimab in advanced cancers. Study-level background: Every patient in dose escalation had hepatocellular carcinoma, melanoma, renal cell or head and neck cancer. Study-wide findings and caveats: Both CD4+ and CD8+ T cell populations in blood had undergone clonal expansion by week 6 at 0.1 to 3.0 mg/kg.

The sample in question was CD4+ or CD8+ T cells sorted from blood, obtained in a trial of the OX40 agonist ivuxolimab. The rearrangement uses TRBV13 and TRBJ1-6; 9 bases align to TRBD1. This clonotype originated in an adult with an advanced solid tumor such as melanoma, head and neck, liver or kidney cancer. As DNA, the CDR3 is TGTGCCAGCAGCCCCCGGACAGGGGAGAACCCCTATAATTCACCCCTCCACTTT. Its protein is CASSPRTGENPYNSPLHF.